A single sample gave rise to the 15 T cell receptor beta chains below, sequenced in a study of early T cells in non-severe SARS-CoV-2 infection. One entry per CDR3 protein results from TCRdb running MiXCR on the 5' RACE reads. This table holds tens of thousands of distinct CDR3 sequences, approximately 13% found once. Material: whole blood. The receptors stem from an adult who was a healthcare worker with PCR-confirmed SARS-CoV-2 infection or an uninfected control (not recorded which).

This chain joins TRBV27 and TRBJ2-7; 10 positions agree with TRBD1. The CDR3 covers 14 residues. The V gene's germline CDR1 is MNHEY and CDR2 SMNVEV (reference sequence). Losses at the gene ends were 2 bases for V and 5 bases for J; bases not matched to a gene: 3. The CDR3 bases are TGTGCCAGCAGTTTAGGGACAGGGGTCCACGAGCAGTACTTC. As protein: CASSLGTGVHEQYF.

This clonotype has more than one count but fewer than ten. It may be a read error: a sequence one base away is much more abundant. The rearrangement joins TRBV21-1 to TRBJ2-7; the table's TRBD2 call for D was not verified on the DNA. TRBV21-1 is a pseudogene locus. The CDR3 spans 14 residues. This CDR3 is CASSKSGFSGEQYF. CDR3 nucleotide sequence: TGTGCCAGCAGCAAAAGCGGGTTTTCGGGCGAGCAGTACTTC.

This clonotype was seen many times. One end of the junction does not line up with germline, which may come from a read error. The chain links TRBV7-7 to TRBJ2-5, with unresolved D. CDR3 length equals 15 residues. Germline CDR1 is SSHAT and CDR2 is FNYEAQ (reference sequence). CDR3 in DNA: TGTGCTAGCAGCTTAACCGACTCGTCAACTTTCCCCCAGTACTTC. It is translated as CASSLTDSSTFPQYF.

The table lists this clonotype with many counts. The rearrangement uses TRBV28 and TRBJ2-6, with D perhaps TRBD1 (5 bases). CDR3 size: 13 residues. V was trimmed by 8 bases and J by 4 bases, leaving 9 bases between them. The germline V gene has CDR1 MDHEN and CDR2 SYDVKM. The CDR3 loop reads CASGRAGANVLTF. The CDR3 DNA is TGTGCCAGCGGCAGGGCCGGGGCCAACGTCCTGACTTTC.

The chain uses TRBV5-6 and TRBJ2-3; D assignment may be TRBD1 or TRBD2 (6 bases each). Germline V gene lookup returns CDR1 SGHDT and CDR2 YYEEEE. The CDR3 totals 15 residues. The V end lost 3 bases, the J end lost 1 base, and 12 bases lay between the germline ends. The DNA of the CDR3 is TGTGCCAGCAGCTATGGGGGGCCTCGCACAGATACGCAGTATTTT. Translated: CASSYGGPRTDTQYF. The complete variable domain, with remaining parts taken from reference TRBV5-6 and TRBJ2-3, reads DAGVTQSPTHLIKTRGQQVTLRCSPKSGHDTVSWYQQALGQGPQFIFQYYEEEERQRGNFPDRFSGHQFPNYSSELNVNALLLGDSALYLCASSYGGPRTDTQYFGPGTRLTVL.

The gene calls are TRBV3-1 and TRBJ2-1; possibly TRBD2 for D (7 bases). V was pared by 2 bases and J by 8 bases, with 16 bases between. Germline V gene lookup returns CDR1 LGHDT and CDR2 YNNKEL (reference sequence). This CDR3 region has 15 residues. The CDR3 region is CASSQLGGARYEQFF. The CDR3 nucleotides are TGTGCCAGCAGCCAACTGGGGGGGGCGCGGTATGAGCAGTTCTTC.

This clonotype was seen a few times. The rearrangement links TRBV3-1 to TRBJ2-1; unclear D gene. V dropped 0 bases and J dropped 8 bases, with 11 bases sitting between them. CDR1 is LGHDT, CDR2 YNNKEL, per germline (reference sequence). This CDR3 contains 14 residues. The CDR3, as DNA: TGTGCCAGCAGCCAAGATCCCCGGAGCCATGAGCAGTTCTTC. This codes for CASSQDPRSHEQFF.

This clonotype has at least ten counts. The chain joins TRBV13 to TRBJ2-7; D call uncertain. This CDR3 region has 14 residues. CDR1 and CDR2 from the germline V gene are PRHDT and FYEKMQ (reference sequence). Trimming removed 11 bases at V and 2 bases at J, with 19 bases between. This CDR3 is CASASGSRAYEQYF. CDR3 nucleotide sequence: TGTGCCTCCGCTTCGGGCAGTCGGGCCTACGAGCAGTACTTC.

This clonotype turned up a few times. The chain recombines TRBV28 with TRBJ2-7; D gene uncertain. The V end lost 3 bases, the J end lost 6 bases, and 9 bases lay between the germline ends. Per the germline V gene, CDR1 is MDHEN and CDR2 is SYDVKM. This CDR3 spans 12 amino acids. This chain's CDR3 is CASSFSVSEQYF. The CDR3 bases are TGTGCCAGCAGTTTTAGTGTTAGCGAGCAGTACTTC. The complete variable domain, with remaining parts taken from reference TRBV28 and TRBJ2-7, reads DVKVTQSSRYLVKRTGEKVFLECVQDMDHENMFWYRQDPGLGLRLIYFSYDVKMKEKGDIPEGYSVSREKKERFSLILESASTNQTSMYLCASSFSVSEQYFGPGTRLTVT.

In its sample, this clonotype was seen many times. CDR3 region: CASSFFGDTQYF. CDR3 in DNA: TGTGCCAGCAGCTTCTTTGGGGATACGCAGTATTTT. The chain recombines TRBV5-6 with TRBJ2-3; no reliable D call. CDR3 length: 12 residues. Germline-derived CDR1 and CDR2 are SGHDT and YYEEEE. Trimming removed 2 bases at V and 6 bases at J, with 7 bases between.

This clonotype appeared many times. This chain uses TRBV29-1 with TRBJ1-2, with 9 positions matching TRBD1. The CDR3 has 15 residues. The germline CDR1 and CDR2 sequences are SQVTM and ANQGSEA. The V segment lost 7 bases and the J segment 5 bases; nucleotides outside the gene matches: 14. CDR3 in DNA: TGCAGCGCCGCAGTCCGGGACAGGGTGTGGTATGGCTACACCTTC. Translated: CSAAVRDRVWYGYTF.

This clonotype is labeled as medium-sized. The CDR3 sequence is CASSQGAAYGYTF. Written as DNA, the CDR3 is TGCGCCAGCAGCCAAGGGGCAGCGTATGGCTACACCTTC. The rearrangement joins TRBV4-1 to TRBJ1-2, with D unresolved. V lost 1 base and J lost 5, with 8 bases in between. This CDR3 contains 13 residues. The germline V gene encodes CDR1 MGHRA and CDR2 YSYEKL.

The V and J genes are TRBV7-2 and TRBJ2-3, with D possibly matching TRBD2 (6 bases). Germline-derived CDR1 and CDR2 are SGHTA and FQGNSA. The germline V and J ends were trimmed by 2 bases and 1 base, with 16 bases remaining between them. This CDR3 spans 17 amino acids. CDR3 bases: TGTGCCAGCAGCTTAACGGCCCTAGCGCCTGGCACAGATACGCAGTATTTT. This sequence encodes CASSLTALAPGTDTQYF. The full variable domain, rest sourced from reference TRBV7-2 and TRBJ2-3, is GAGVSQSPSNKVTEKGKDVELRCDPISGHTALYWYRQSLGQGLEFLIYFQGNSAPDKSGLPSDRFSAERTGGSVSTLTIQRTQQEDSAVYLCASSLTALAPGTDTQYFGPGTRLTVL.

The table lists this clonotype with a few counts. The chain has TRBV7-2 and TRBJ2-3; 8 bases map to TRBD2. Germline lookup yields CDR1 SGHTA and CDR2 FQGNSA. V lost 4 bases and J lost 0; bases outside the gene matches: 3. This CDR3 region has 15 residues. The CDR3 coding sequence is TGTGCCAGCAGCTGGAGCGGGGGTAGCACAGATACGCAGTATTTT. Its translation is CASSWSGGSTDTQYF.

The rearrangement links TRBV10-3 to TRBJ1-1; a weak D match, TRBD1 (5 bases). V was clipped by 4 bases and J by 2 bases, with 14 bases between them. Germline assignment: CDR1 ENHRY and CDR2 SYGVKD. The length of the CDR3 is 15 residues. The CDR3 bases are TGTGCCATCAGTGGGGGGTTGAGGGGAAACACTGAAGCTTTCTTT. It is translated as CAISGGLRGNTEAFF.